Shown below are 23 T cell receptor beta chains from a single sample sequenced in a study of graft-versus-host responses after intestinal transplantation. Generated by immunoSEQ multiplex PCR, the TCRdb table keeps only in-frame clones and is missing some. The sample has roughly 120,000 clones; about 93% are singletons. These TCRs are of unknown antigen specificity. The specimen was unstimulated CD8+ T cells sorted from spleen or lymph node cells, collected before intestinal transplant. Receptors originate from a human donor who received an intestinal transplant.

V is TRBV29-1 and J is TRBJ2-7; D unclear. The V and J ends lost 6 bases and 2 bases respectively, with 17 bases between them. CDR1 and CDR2 from the germline V gene are SQVTM and ANQGSEA. There are 14 residues in the CDR3. As DNA, the CDR3 is TGCAGCGTGGACGGAGAAGACCATACCTACGAGCAGTACTTC. As protein: CSVDGEDHTYEQYF.

The chain joins TRBV9 to TRBJ1-5; D perhaps matches TRBD1 (6 bases). The CDR3 totals 16 residues. Trimming removed 7 bases from V and 2 bases from J, with 19 bases in between. Germline V gene sequence: CDR1 SGDLS, CDR2 YYNGEE. CDR3 amino acids: CASSAPGDAGNQPQHF. In nucleotides, the CDR3 is TGTGCCAGCTCGGCCCCAGGGGATGCGGGCAATCAGCCCCAGCATTTT.

The J gene is TRBJ2-7, the V gene TRBV5-1; 10 bases are a match to TRBD2. CDR1 is SGHRS, CDR2 YFSETQ, per germline. The V segment lost 4 bases and the J segment 6 bases; nucleotides outside the gene matches: 10. The CDR3 extends over 15 amino acids. The CDR3 region has the DNA TGCGCCAGCAGCCGCTCGACTAGCGGGTCCGCCGAGCAGTACTTC. Its translation is CASSRSTSGSAEQYF.

The CDR3 bases are TGTGCCAGCAGCCCAGGAGCAGGTGTCGATGAGCAGTTCTTC. Its translation is CASSPGAGVDEQFF. The V call is TRBV6-5, the J call TRBJ2-1; unclear D gene. The CDR3 length is 14 residues. In germline, CDR1 is MNHEY, CDR2 SVGAGI. The V end lost 6 bases, the J end lost 8 bases, and 17 bases lay between the germline ends.

V and J are TRBV27 and TRBJ1-1; no clear D. This CDR3 spans 14 amino acids. V lost 3 bases and J lost 4, with 12 bases in between. Germline CDR1 is MNHEY and CDR2 is SMNVEV (reference sequence). CDR3 coding DNA: TGTGCCAGCAGTTTTTCCGCGGGGAGCACTGAAGCTTTCTTT. This translates into CASSFSAGSTEAFF.

The gene calls are TRBV19 and TRBJ1-5, with TRBD1 identical over 9 bases. J was trimmed by 7 bases and V by 3 bases; bases with no gene match: 7. There are 15 residues in the CDR3. Germline CDR1 LNHDA, CDR2 SQIVND (reference sequence). Here the CDR3 DNA reads TGTGCCAGTAGTATTAGTGGGACAGGGCGGCAGCCCCAGCATTTT. Protein sequence: CASSISGTGRQPQHF.

The J gene is TRBJ2-1, the V gene TRBV7-6; 13 positions agree with TRBD2. The CDR3 has 18 residues. Germline values: CDR1 SGHVS, CDR2 FNYEAQ. The J segment lost 0 bases and the V segment lost 1 base, leaving 3 bases of the junction unmatched. CDR3 region: CASSLVGLAGSSYNEQFF. The CDR3, as DNA: TGTGCCAGCAGCTTAGTGGGACTAGCGGGAAGCTCCTACAATGAGCAGTTCTTC.

The V gene is TRBV5-4, the J gene TRBJ2-7; TRBD2 matches 16 bases. With V trimmed by 4 bases and J by 4 bases, 8 bases remained unmatched. Germline V lookup: CDR1 SGHNT, CDR2 YYREEE (reference sequence). CDR3 size: 17 residues. DNA for the CDR3: TGTGCCAGCAGCAATGGCCCGGGACTAGCGGGAGGGTACGAGCAGTACTTC. Its protein is CASSNGPGLAGGYEQYF.

V is TRBV7-8 and J is TRBJ2-3, with 11 bases identical to TRBD2. CDR1 and CDR2 (germline): SGHVS, FQNEAQ. This CDR3 contains 19 residues. The V and J ends lost 5 bases and 4 bases, in that order; junction bases with no gene match: 17. This chain's CDR3 is CASSPIGTSGEQLADTQYF. CDR3 coding DNA: TGTGCCAGCAGCCCCATAGGGACTAGCGGAGAGCAGCTGGCAGATACGCAGTATTTT.

The chain's CDR3 is CASSQDLSPSFNEQFF. The CDR3 nucleotides are TGCGCCAGCAGCCAAGATCTCAGCCCGAGCTTTAATGAGCAGTTCTTC. The rearrangement links TRBV4-1 to TRBJ2-1; no clear D gene. Germline V CDR1 and CDR2: MGHRA, YSYEKL. The CDR3 length is 16 residues. Trimming cost V 0 bases and J 7 bases, with 16 bases left between them.

The chain employs TRBV6-5 and TRBJ2-7; no firm D call. Germline V gives CDR1 MNHEY, CDR2 SVGAGI. Between the trimmed V and J ends, which lost 3 bases and 1 base, there was a span of 10 bases. The CDR3 is made up of 14 amino acids. CDR3 region: CASSYESGSYEQYF. CDR3 coding DNA: TGTGCCAGCAGTTATGAGTCAGGATCCTACGAGCAGTACTTC.

The chain has TRBV7-9 and TRBJ2-5; D ambiguous. Germline V gives CDR1 SEHNR, CDR2 FQNEAQ (reference sequence). V was cut by 6 bases and J by 2 bases, with 13 bases left in between. This CDR3 comprises 14 residues. Written as DNA, the CDR3 is TGTGCCAGCAGTTTGGCGGTTAGGCAAGAGACCCAGTACTTC. Protein: CASSLAVRQETQYF.

Written as DNA, the CDR3 is TGCGCCAGCAGCCTAGAGACAGGGGGAACCTCTTGGGAGCAGTACTTC. It translates to CASSLETGGTSWEQYF. The rearrangement joins TRBV4-1 to TRBJ2-7; 9 bases match TRBD1. The germline gives CDR1 MGHRA, CDR2 YSYEKL. The CDR3 contains 16 residues. V was pared by 4 bases and J by 7 bases, with 14 bases of the junction left unmatched.

The CDR3 bases are TGTGCCAGCAGCCAAGACTTAGGGGGCAATCAGCCCCAGCATTTT. Residues: CASSQDLGGNQPQHF. The V gene is TRBV4-2, the J gene TRBJ1-5, with a possible D match to TRBD1 (5 bases). The CDR3 is 15 amino acids. Per germline, CDR1 LGHNA and CDR2 YNFKEQ. V lost 0 bases and J 2 bases, leaving 8 bases between the germline ends.

This chain connects TRBV6-5 to TRBJ2-7; D might be TRBD1 (5 bases). The CDR3 totals 14 residues. Germline V gene lookup returns CDR1 MNHEY and CDR2 SVGAGI. V was trimmed by 5 bases and J by 6 bases, leaving 17 bases between them. The CDR3 here is CASSRRRGWSEQYF. CDR3 nucleotide sequence: TGTGCCAGCAGTCGGCGTAGGGGCTGGAGCGAGCAGTACTTC.

The genes are TRBV10-2 and TRBJ2-7; either TRBD1 or TRBD2 may fit D (5 bases each). Per germline, CDR1 WSHSY and CDR2 SAAADI. The CDR3 is 12 amino acids. Deletions cut 3 bases from V and 9 bases from J, with 12 bases between. CDR3 residues: CASSDQGTLQYF. The CDR3 DNA sequence: TGCGCCAGCAGTGACCAAGGGACCTTGCAGTACTTC.

The chain has TRBV15 and TRBJ1-5; possibly TRBD1 for D (6 bases). The CDR3 loop spans 17 amino acids. Germline lookup yields CDR1 LNHNV and CDR2 YYDKDF (reference sequence). V lost 0 bases to trimming and J lost 2 bases, with 14 bases between them. Written as DNA, the CDR3 is TGTGCCACCAGCAGAGATAGGCAGGGGAAGCGCAATCAGCCCCAGCATTTT. It encodes CATSRDRQGKRNQPQHF.

V and J are TRBV4-1 and TRBJ1-4, with D unresolved. The V end was cut by 0 bases, the J end by 0 bases, with 5 bases between. Germline V gene sequence: CDR1 MGHRA, CDR2 YSYEKL. The CDR3 runs 15 residues. The CDR3 reads CASSQEDSTNEKLFF. The DNA of the CDR3 is TGCGCCAGCAGCCAAGAAGATTCAACTAATGAAAAACTGTTTTTT.

V is TRBV4-2 and J is TRBJ2-1, with 11 bases fitting TRBD2. The CDR3 has 17 amino acids. Germline CDR1 reads LGHNA; CDR2 reads YNFKEQ. V shed 4 bases, J shed 2 bases, and the junction held 7 bases outside the gene matches. The CDR3 loop reads CASSPLGTSGTYNEQFF. CDR3 DNA: TGTGCCAGCAGCCCCCTAGGGACTAGCGGAACCTACAATGAGCAGTTCTTC.

This chain uses TRBV25-1 with TRBJ2-1; the D is unclear. Trimming removed 7 bases from V and 13 bases from J, with 17 bases in between. Germline V gene lookup returns CDR1 MGHDK and CDR2 SYGVNS. The CDR3 covers 12 residues. The CDR3 region is CASTGPRWKQFF. The CDR3, as DNA: TGTGCCAGCACTGGACCCAGATGGAAACAGTTCTTC.

The V and J genes are TRBV9 and TRBJ2-7; 14 positions match TRBD2. This CDR3 spans 17 amino acids. Germline CDR1 SGDLS, CDR2 YYNGEE. After removal of 0 bases from V and 9 bases from J, the junction contained 11 bases not matched to a gene. CDR3 amino acids: CASSVGDPGLAGEGQYF. For the CDR3, the DNA is TGTGCCAGCAGCGTAGGGGATCCGGGACTAGCGGGAGAGGGGCAGTACTTC.

The V call is TRBV7-6, the J call TRBJ2-1; 11 positions match TRBD2. Germline V gives CDR1 SGHVS, CDR2 FNYEAQ. Trimming removed 5 bases from V and 5 bases from J; junction bases left unmatched: 11. The CDR3 covers 17 residues. The CDR3 loop is CASSPGVAGGFNNEQFF. In nucleotides, the CDR3 is TGTGCCAGCAGCCCTGGAGTAGCGGGAGGGTTCAACAATGAGCAGTTCTTC. The complete variable domain, with remaining parts taken from reference TRBV7-6 and TRBJ2-1, reads GAGVSQSPRYKVTKRGQDVALRCDPISGHVSLYWYRQALGQGPEFLTYFNYEAQQDKSGLPNDRFSAERPEGSISTLTIQRTEQRDSAMYRCASSPGVAGGFNNEQFFGPGTRLTVL.

The chain has TRBV6-5 and TRBJ2-7, with TRBD2 as a possible D gene (5 bases). The CDR3 extends over 15 amino acids. The germline V and J ends were trimmed by 0 bases and 3 bases, with 12 bases remaining between them. Germline V lookup: CDR1 MNHEY, CDR2 SVGAGI. The CDR3 DNA sequence: TGTGCCAGCAGTTACTCAGATAGCGCTTTCTACGAGCAGTACTTC. Translating it yields CASSYSDSAFYEQYF.